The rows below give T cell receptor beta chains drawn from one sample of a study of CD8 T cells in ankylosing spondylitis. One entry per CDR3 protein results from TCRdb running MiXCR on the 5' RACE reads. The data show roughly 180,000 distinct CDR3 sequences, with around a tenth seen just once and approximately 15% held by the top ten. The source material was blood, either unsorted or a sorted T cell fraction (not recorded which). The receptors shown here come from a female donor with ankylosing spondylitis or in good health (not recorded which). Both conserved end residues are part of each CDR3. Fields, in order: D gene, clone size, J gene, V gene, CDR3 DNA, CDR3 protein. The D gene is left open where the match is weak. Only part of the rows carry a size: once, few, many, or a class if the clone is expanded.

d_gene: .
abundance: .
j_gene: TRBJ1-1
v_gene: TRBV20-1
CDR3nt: TGCAGTGCCTCCGGCACAGGGCCTAACACTGAAGCTTTCTTT
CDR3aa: CSASGTGPNTEAFF

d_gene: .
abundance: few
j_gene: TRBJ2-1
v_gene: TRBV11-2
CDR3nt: TGTGCCAGCAGCGCCAATGCGCGAGCCCGCGATGAGCAGTTCTTC
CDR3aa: CASSANARARDEQFF

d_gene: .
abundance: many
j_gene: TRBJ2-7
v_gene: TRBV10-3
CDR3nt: TGTGCCATCAGTGGCGACCGGGACTTAGGTGGGTACGAGCAGTACTTC
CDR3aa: CAISGDRDLGGYEQYF

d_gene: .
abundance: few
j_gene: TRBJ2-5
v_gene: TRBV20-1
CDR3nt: TGCAGTGCCACCTTAGAGACCCAGTACTTC
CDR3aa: CSATLETQYF

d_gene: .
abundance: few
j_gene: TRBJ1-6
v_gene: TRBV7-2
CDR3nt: TGTGCCAGCAGCTTATGGTTCTCCTATAATTCACCCCTCCACTTT
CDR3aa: CASSLWFSYNSPLHF

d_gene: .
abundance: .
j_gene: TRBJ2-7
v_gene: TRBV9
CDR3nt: TGTGCCAGCAGCCCCCAAGACAGAACCTACGAGCAGTACTTC
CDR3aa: CASSPQDRTYEQYF

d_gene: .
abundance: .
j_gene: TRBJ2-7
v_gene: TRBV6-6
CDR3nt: TGTGCCAGCAGTTACACCTACAGGAGCAAGTCCTACGAGCAGTACTTC
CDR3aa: CASSYTYRSKSYEQYF

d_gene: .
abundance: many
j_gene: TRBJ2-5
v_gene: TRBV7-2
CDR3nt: TGTGCCAGCAGCTACCGGACCGAAGAGACCCAGTACTTC
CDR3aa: CASSYRTEETQYF

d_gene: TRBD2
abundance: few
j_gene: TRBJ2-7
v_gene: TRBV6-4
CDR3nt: TGTGCCAGCAGTGACTCAGCTCTGGGGGGAGGACTAGCGGGAGGGCCCAGTTCCTACGAGCAGTACTTC
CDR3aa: CASSDSALGGGLAGGPSSYEQYF

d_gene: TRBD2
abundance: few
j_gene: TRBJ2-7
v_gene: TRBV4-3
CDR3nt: TGCGCCAGCAGCCAAGGACTATGGAGCGGGGCCTACGAGCAGTACTTC
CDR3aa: CASSQGLWSGAYEQYF

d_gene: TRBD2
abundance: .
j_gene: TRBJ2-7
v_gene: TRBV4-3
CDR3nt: TGCGCCAGCAGCCAATTAAGCGGGAGGTCGTACGAGCAGTACTTC
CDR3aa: CASSQLSGRSYEQYF

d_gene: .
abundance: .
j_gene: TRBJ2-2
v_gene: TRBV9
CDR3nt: TGTGCCAGCAGCCCAGGGGGAGGAGGGCGCACCGGGGAGCTGTTTTTT
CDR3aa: CASSPGGGGRTGELFF

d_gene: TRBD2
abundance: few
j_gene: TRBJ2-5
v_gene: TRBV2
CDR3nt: TGTGCCAGCAGTCCAGGACTAGTTTCCCACAAAGAGACCCAGTACTTC
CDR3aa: CASSPGLVSHKETQYF

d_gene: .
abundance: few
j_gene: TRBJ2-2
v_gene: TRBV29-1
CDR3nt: TGCAGCGTTTTTGAACAGAACACCGGGGAGCTGTTTTTT
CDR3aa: CSVFEQNTGELFF

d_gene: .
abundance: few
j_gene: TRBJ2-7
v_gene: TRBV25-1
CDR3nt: TGTGCCAGCAGTGAGTTGGGCGGAGCCTACGAGCAGTACTTC
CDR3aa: CASSELGGAYEQYF

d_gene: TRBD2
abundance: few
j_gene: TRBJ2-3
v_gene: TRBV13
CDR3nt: TGTGCCAGCAGCTCCGGGAGGGAGCGGATCCCCACAGATACGCAGTATTTT
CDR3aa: CASSSGRERIPTDTQYF

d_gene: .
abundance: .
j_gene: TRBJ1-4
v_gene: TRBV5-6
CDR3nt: TGTGCCAGCAGCAACCCTAGCCAAAAACTGTTTTTT
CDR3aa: CASSNPSQKLFF

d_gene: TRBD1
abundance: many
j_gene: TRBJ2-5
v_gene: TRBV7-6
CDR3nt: TGTGCCAGCGGTATTGGGACCGGGACAGGGGCAAAACCGTACCAAGAGACCCAGTACTTC
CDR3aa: CASGIGTGTGAKPYQETQYF

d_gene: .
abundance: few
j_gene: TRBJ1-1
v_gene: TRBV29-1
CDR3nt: TGCAGCGTTGTTGTGGGCATGAACACTGAAGCTTTCTTT
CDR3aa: CSVVVGMNTEAFF

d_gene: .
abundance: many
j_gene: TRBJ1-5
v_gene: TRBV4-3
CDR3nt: TGCGCCAGCAGCCAAGACGGGAGAAGGCCGGATCAGCCCCAGCATTTT
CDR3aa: CASSQDGRRPDQPQHF